Here is one TCR beta chain with its context. No antigen is known for it. Repertoires were generated with immunoSEQ multiplex PCR, while TCRdb's copy carries only in-frame clones and drops some. In the table there are 86,000 or so clones, roughly 90% of which are singletons. With 0 bases removed from V and 3 bases from J, the gap between germline ends came to 11 bases. Germline V lookup: CDR1 ENHRY, CDR2 SYGVKD. CDR3 length equals 15 residues. This entry comes from a study of T cell responses to AZD1222 COVID-19 vaccine. General observations from the study: At 160-218 and 743-854, vaccine-associated CD4 TCRs were dominant, and they spanned spike.

This TCR came from an adult who received the AZD1222 COVID-19 vaccine. Sequences were derived from peripheral blood, sampled 28 days after the second AZD1222 dose. The gene calls are TRBV10-3 and TRBJ1-1, with D possibly being TRBD1 (5 bases). The CDR3 reads CAISESGLSDTEAFF. The CDR3 DNA sequence: TGTGCCATCAGTGAGTCGGGACTCTCGGACACTGAAGCTTTCTTT.